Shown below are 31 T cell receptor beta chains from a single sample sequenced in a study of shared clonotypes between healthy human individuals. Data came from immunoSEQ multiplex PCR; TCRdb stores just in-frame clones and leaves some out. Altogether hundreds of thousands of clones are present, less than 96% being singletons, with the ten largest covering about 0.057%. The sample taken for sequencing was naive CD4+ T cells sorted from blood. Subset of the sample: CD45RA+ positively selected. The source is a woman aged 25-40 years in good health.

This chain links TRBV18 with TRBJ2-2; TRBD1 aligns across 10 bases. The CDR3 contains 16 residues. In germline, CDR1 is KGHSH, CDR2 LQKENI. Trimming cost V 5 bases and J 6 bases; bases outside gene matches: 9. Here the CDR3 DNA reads TGTGCCAGCTCAGTACGACAGGGGGCGGTCGCCGGGGAGCTGTTTTTT. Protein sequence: CASSVRQGAVAGELFF.

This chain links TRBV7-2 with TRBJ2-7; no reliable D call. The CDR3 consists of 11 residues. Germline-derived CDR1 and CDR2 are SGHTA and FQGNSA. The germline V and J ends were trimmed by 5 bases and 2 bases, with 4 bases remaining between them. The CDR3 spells CASSRTYEQYF. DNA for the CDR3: TGTGCCAGCAGCCGGACCTACGAGCAGTACTTC. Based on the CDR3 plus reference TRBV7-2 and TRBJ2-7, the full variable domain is GAGVSQSPSNKVTEKGKDVELRCDPISGHTALYWYRQSLGQGLEFLIYFQGNSAPDKSGLPSDRFSAERTGGSVSTLTIQRTQQEDSAVYLCASSRTYEQYFGPGTRLTVT.

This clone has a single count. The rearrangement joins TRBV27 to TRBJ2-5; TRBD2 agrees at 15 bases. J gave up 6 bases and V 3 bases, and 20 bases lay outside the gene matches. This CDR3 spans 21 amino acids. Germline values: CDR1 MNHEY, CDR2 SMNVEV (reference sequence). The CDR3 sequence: CASSLMFQVRTSGRDVQTQYF. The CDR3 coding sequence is TGTGCCAGCAGTTTGATGTTTCAAGTCAGGACTAGCGGGAGGGATGTTCAGACCCAGTACTTC.

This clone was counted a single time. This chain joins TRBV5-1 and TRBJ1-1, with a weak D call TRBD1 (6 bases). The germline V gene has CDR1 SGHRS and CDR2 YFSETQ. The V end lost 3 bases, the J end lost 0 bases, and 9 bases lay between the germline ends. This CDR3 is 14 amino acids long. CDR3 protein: CASSSWTVNTEAFF. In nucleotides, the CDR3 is TGCGCCAGCAGCTCATGGACAGTGAACACTGAAGCTTTCTTT.

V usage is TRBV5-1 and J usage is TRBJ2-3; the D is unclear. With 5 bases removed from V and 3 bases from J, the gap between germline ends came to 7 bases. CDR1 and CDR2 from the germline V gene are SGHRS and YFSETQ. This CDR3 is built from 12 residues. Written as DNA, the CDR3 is TGCGCCAGCAGGGAGATAACAGATACGCAGTATTTT. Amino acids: CASREITDTQYF.

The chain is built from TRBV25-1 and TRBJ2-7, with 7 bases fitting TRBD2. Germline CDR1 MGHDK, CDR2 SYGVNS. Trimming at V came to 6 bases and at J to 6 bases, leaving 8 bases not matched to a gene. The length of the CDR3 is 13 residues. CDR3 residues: CASRRAGEIEQYF. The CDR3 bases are TGTGCCAGCAGGAGGGCGGGGGAGATCGAGCAGTACTTC.

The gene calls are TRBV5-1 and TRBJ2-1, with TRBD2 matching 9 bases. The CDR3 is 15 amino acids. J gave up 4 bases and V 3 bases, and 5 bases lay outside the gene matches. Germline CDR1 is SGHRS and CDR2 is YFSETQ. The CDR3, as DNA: TGCGCCAGCAGCTCTACTAGCGGGCTTTACAATGAGCAGTTCTTC. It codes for CASSSTSGLYNEQFF.

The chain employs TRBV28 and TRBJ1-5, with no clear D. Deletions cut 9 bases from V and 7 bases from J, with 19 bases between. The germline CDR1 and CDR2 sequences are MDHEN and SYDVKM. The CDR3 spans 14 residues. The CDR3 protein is CASTRGSDQQPQHF. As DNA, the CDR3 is TGTGCCAGTACCCGGGGATCCGACCAACAGCCCCAGCATTTT. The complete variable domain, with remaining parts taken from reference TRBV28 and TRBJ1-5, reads DVKVTQSSRYLVKRTGEKVFLECVQDMDHENMFWYRQDPGLGLRLIYFSYDVKMKEKGDIPEGYSVSREKKERFSLILESASTNQTSMYLCASTRGSDQQPQHFGDGTRLSIL.

The CDR3 bases are TGTGCCAGTAGTATAGACGGGAATCAGCCCCAGCATTTT. It encodes CASSIDGNQPQHF. The chain joins TRBV19 to TRBJ1-5; D is undetermined. V dropped 0 bases and J dropped 4 bases, with 4 bases sitting between them. Germline V gives CDR1 LNHDA, CDR2 SQIVND (reference sequence). The CDR3 is 13 amino acids.

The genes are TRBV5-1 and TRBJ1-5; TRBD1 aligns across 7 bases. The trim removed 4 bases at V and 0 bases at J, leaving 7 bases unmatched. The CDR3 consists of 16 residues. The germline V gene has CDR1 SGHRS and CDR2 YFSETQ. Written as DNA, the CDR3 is TGCGCCAGCAGCCGCGGGACAGTCGATAGCAATCAGCCCCAGCATTTT. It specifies CASSRGTVDSNQPQHF.

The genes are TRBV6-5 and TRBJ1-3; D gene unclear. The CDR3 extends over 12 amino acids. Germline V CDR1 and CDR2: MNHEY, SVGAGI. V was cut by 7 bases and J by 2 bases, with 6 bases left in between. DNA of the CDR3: TGTGCCAGCACCGGGCCTGGAAACACCATATATTTT. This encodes CASTGPGNTIYF.

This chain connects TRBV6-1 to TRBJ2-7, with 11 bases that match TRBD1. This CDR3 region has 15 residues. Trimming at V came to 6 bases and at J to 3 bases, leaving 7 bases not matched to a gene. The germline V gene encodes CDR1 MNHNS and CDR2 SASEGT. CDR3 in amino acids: CASSDGTGGRYEQYF. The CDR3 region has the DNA TGTGCCAGCAGCGATGGGACAGGGGGGCGCTACGAGCAGTACTTC.

CDR3 bases: TGCGCCAGCAGCTTGGTGTTAGGGGTTGAGCAGTTCTTC. The encoded protein is CASSLVLGVEQFF. The chain joins TRBV5-1 to TRBJ2-1, with D perhaps TRBD1 (5 bases). The V end lost 0 bases, the J end lost 9 bases, and 10 bases lay between the germline ends. CDR1 is SGHRS and CDR2 is YFSETQ in the germline V gene. This CDR3 has 13 amino acids.

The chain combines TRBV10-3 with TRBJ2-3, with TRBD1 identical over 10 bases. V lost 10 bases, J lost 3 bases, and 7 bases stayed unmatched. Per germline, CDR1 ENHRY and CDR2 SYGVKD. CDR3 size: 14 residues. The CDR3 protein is CASGDRGSTDTQYF. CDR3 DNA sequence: TGTGCCAGCGGGGACAGGGGTTCGACAGATACGCAGTATTTT.

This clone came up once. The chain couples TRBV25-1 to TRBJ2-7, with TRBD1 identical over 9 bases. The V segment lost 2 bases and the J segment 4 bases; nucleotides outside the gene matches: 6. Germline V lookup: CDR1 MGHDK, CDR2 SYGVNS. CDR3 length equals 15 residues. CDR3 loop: CASSEGGTGKYEQYF. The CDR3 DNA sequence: TGTGCCAGCAGTGAAGGGGGGACAGGGAAGTACGAGCAGTACTTC.

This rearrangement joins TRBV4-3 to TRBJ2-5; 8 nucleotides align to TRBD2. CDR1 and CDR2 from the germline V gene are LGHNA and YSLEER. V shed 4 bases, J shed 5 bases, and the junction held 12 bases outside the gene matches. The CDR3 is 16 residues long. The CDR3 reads CASSLGLALRGETQYF. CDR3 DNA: TGCGCCAGCAGCCTTGGACTAGCCCTAAGAGGGGAGACCCAGTACTTC.

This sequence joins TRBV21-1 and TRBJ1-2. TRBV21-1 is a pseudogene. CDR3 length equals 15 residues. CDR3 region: CASSSGVGTNYGYTF. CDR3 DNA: TGTGCCAGCAGCAGCGGAGTGGGGACTAACTATGGCTACACCTTC.

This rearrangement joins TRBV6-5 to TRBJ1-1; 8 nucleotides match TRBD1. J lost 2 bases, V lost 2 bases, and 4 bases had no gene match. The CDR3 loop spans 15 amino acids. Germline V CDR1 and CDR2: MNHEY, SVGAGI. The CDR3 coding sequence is TGTGCCAGCAGTTACCCAGGGGGCGGAAACACTGAAGCTTTCTTT. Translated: CASSYPGGGNTEAFF.

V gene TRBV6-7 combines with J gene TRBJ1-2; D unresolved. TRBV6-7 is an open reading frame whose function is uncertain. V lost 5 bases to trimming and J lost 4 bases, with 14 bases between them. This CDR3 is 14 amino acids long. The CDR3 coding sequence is TGTGCCAGCAGTGAAGCCGACGGGTTCTATGGCTACACCTTC. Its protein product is CASSEADGFYGYTF.

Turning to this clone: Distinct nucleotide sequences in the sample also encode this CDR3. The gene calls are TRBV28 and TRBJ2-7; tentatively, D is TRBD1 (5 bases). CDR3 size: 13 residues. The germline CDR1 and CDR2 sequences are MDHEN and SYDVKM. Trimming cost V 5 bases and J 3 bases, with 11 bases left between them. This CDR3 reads CASSPYQGYEQYF. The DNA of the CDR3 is TGTGCCAGCAGTCCATACCAGGGCTACGAGCAGTACTTC. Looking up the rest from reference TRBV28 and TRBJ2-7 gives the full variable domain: DVKVTQSSRYLVKRTGEKVFLECVQDMDHENMFWYRQDPGLGLRLIYFSYDVKMKEKGDIPEGYSVSREKKERFSLILESASTNQTSMYLCASSPYQGYEQYFGPGTRLTVT.

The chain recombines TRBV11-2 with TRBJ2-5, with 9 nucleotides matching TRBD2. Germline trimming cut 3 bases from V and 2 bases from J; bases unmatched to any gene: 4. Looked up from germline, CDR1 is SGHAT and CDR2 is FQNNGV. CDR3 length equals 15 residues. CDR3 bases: TGTGCCAGCAGCTTTAATAGCGGGAGTCAAGAGACCCAGTACTTC. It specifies CASSFNSGSQETQYF.

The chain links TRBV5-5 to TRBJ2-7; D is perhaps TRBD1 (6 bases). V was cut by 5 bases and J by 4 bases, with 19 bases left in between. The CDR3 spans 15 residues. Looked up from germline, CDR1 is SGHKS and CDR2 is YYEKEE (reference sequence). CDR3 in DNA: TGTGCCAGCAGTATCGGGACACTCTCGTCGTACGAGCAGTACTTC. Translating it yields CASSIGTLSSYEQYF.

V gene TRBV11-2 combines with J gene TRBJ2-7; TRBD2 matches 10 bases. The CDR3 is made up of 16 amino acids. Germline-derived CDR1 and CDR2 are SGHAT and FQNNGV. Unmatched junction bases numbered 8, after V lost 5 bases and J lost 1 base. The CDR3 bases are TGTGCCAGCAGCCTTTATTCGACTAGCGGGTCCTACGAGCAGTACTTC. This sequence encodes CASSLYSTSGSYEQYF.

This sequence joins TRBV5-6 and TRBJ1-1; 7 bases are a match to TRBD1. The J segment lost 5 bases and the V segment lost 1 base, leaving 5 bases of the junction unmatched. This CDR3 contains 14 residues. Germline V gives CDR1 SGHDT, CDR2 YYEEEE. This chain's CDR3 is CASSLRRGWTEAFF. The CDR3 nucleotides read TGTGCCAGCAGCTTGCGCAGGGGGTGGACTGAAGCTTTCTTT.

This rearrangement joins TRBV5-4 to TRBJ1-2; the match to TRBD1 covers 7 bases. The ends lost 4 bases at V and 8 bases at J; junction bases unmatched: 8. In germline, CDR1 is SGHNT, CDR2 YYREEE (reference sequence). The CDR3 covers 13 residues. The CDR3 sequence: CASSVEGAFGYTF. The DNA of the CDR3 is TGTGCCAGCAGCGTCGAGGGGGCGTTCGGCTACACCTTC.

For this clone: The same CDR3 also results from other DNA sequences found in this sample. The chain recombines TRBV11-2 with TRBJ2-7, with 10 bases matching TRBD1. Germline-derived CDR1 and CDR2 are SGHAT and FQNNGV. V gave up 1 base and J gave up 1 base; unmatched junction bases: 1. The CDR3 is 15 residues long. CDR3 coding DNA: TGTGCCAGCAGCTTAGGGACAGGGGGGTCCTACGAGCAGTACTTC. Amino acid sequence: CASSLGTGGSYEQYF.

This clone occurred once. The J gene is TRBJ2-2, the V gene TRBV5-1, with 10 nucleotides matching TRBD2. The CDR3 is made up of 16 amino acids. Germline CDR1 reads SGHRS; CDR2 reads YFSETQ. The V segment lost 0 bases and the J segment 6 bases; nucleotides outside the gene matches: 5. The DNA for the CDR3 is TGCGCCAGCAGCTTGGAAGCGACTAGCGGGTCCGGGGAGCTGTTTTTT. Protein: CASSLEATSGSGELFF.

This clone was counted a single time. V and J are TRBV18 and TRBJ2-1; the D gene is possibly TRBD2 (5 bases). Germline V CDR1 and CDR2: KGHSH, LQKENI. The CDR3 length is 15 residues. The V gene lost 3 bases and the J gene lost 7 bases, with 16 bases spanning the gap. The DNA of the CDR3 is TGTGCCAGCTCACCTTCGATCCGTTCGGGGAATGAGCAGTTCTTC. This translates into CASSPSIRSGNEQFF.

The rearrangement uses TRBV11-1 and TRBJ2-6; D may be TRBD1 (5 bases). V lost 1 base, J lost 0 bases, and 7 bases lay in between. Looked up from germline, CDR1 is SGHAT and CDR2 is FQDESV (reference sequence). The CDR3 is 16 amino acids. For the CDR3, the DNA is TGTGCCAGCAGCTTAGGACAGAGCTCTGGGGCCAACGTCCTGACTTTC. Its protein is CASSLGQSSGANVLTF.

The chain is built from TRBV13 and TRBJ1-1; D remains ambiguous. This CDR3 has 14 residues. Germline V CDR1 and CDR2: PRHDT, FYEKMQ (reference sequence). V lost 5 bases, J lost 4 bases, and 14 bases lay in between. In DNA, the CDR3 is TGTGCCAGCAGCCCGGACTCCAGAGGCACTGAAGCTTTCTTT. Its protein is CASSPDSRGTEAFF. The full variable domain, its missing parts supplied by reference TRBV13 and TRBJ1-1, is AAGVIQSPRHLIKEKRETATLKCYPIPRHDTVYWYQQGPGQDPQFLISFYEKMQSDKGSIPDRFSAQQFSDYHSELNMSSLELGDSALYFCASSPDSRGTEAFFGQGTRLTVV.

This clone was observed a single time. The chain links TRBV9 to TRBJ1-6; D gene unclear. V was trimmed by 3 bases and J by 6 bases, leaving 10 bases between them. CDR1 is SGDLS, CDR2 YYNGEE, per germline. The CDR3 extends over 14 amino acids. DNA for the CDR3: TGTGCCAGCAGCGGGGTCCCGACTAATTCACCCCTCCACTTT. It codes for CASSGVPTNSPLHF.